This T cell receptor (beta chain) was found in a study of blood T cell repertoires in COVID-19. Authors' processing steps: Amplifying reference gene primers gave estimates of nucleated cell counts. Sequencing used immunoSEQ multiplex PCR; TCRdb keeps in-frame clones, though not all of them. The DNA was the basis for D and trimming; V, J and clone size are from that table. The sample yields 90,000 to 110,000 clones, approximately 82% seen once. This clone appeared a few times. Sequencing was carried out using peripheral blood. The receptor was isolated from a woman in her sixties with acute or convalescent COVID-19.

The CDR3 nucleotides read TGTGCCAGCAGCGAACAGGGGAGTAACTATGGCTACACCTTC. Translation gives CASSEQGSNYGYTF. This sequence joins TRBV5-4 and TRBJ1-2; 7 bases map to TRBD1. Trimming at V came to 4 bases and at J to 1 base, leaving 4 bases not matched to a gene. In germline, CDR1 is SGHNT, CDR2 YYREEE (reference sequence). This CDR3 contains 14 residues.